This T cell receptor (beta chain) was recovered during a study of response to subunit inactivated influenza vaccine. The sample holds a few counts of this clonotype. TCRdb reprocessed the RT-PCR reads with MiXCR, giving one entry per CDR3 protein. The table includes roughly 550,000 distinct CDR3 sequences, roughly a quarter detected once. The CDR3 loop spans 13 amino acids. CDR1 is SGHTA, CDR2 FQGNSA, per germline. Trimming left V 2 bases short and J 6 bases short, with 10 bases between. This same sample was also taken into another study, of T cells expressing NK-cell markers. That source reports: Beta-chain TCR cDNA was generated via 5'RACE template switching with UMIs. It was sorted CD3+CD56+NKG2C+, CD3+CD56+NKG2C- and CD3+CD56-NKG2C+ T cells that supplied the TCR beta repertoires. Among eight sequenced donors, seven carried HCMV seropositivity while one was seronegative. These clonotypes, the leaders elsewhere, also led the CD3+CD56-NKG2C+ fraction in a few donors.

This chain connects TRBV7-2 to TRBJ2-5; a possible D gene is TRBD2 (6 bases). The sequencing here drew on CD4+ T cells sorted from PBMCs, taken 12 days after vaccination. The sequence came from a man in his forties or fifties who received an inactivated influenza vaccine. CDR3 sequence: CASSLHLAKTQYF. The CDR3 DNA follows: TGTGCCAGCAGCTTACATCTAGCGAAGACCCAGTACTTC.